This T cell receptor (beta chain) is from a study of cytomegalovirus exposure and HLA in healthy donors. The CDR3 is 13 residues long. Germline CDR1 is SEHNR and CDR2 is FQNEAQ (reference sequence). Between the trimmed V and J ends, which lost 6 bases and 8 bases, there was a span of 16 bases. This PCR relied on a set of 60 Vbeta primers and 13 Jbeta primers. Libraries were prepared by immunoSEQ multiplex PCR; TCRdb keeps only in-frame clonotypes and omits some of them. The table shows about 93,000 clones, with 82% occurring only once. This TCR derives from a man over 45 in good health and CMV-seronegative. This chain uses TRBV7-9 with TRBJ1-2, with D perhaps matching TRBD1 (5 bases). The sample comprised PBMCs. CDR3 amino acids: CASSRSGALGYTF. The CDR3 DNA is TGTGCCAGCAGTCGTAGTGGGGCTTTGGGCTACACCTTC. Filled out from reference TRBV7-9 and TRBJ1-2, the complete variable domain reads DTGVSQNPRHKITKRGQNVTFRCDPISEHNRLYWYRQTLGQGPEFLTYFQNEAQLEKSRLLSDRFSAERPKGSFSTLEIQRTEQGDSAMYLCASSRSGALGYTFGSGTRLTVV.